The TCR beta chain described here comes from a study of shared clonotypes between healthy human individuals. Study-wide findings and caveats: It was observed that 5% to 6.5% of naive CD4 clonotypes were shared across several donors. The study generally estimated greater richness for naive than memory subsets. Clonotypes shared by all four sorted-subset donors had higher generation probabilities than non-shared clonotypes.

The V gene lost 3 bases and the J gene lost 0 bases, with 15 bases spanning the gap. CDR3 size: 18 residues. Per the germline V gene, CDR1 is KGHSH and CDR2 is LQKENI. Assay used: immunoSEQ multiplex PCR; TCRdb lists only in-frame clones, some missing. Altogether about 1.5 million clones are present, about 98% being singletons, with the ten largest covering approximately 0.45%. With regard to this clone: Its specificity is unknown.

The chain employs TRBV18 and TRBJ2-6; D might be TRBD1 (5 bases). The sample comprised naive CD4+ T cells sorted from blood. Subset reported: CD45RA+ positively selected. This receptor was taken from a man under 40 in good health. The CDR3 sequence is CASSPMSGPTSGANVLTF. DNA of the CDR3: TGTGCCAGCTCACCCATGTCAGGGCCCACCTCTGGGGCCAACGTCCTGACTTTC.